This T cell receptor beta chain was sequenced during a study of Graves' ophthalmopathy and Graves' hyperthyroidism. Study-wide findings and caveats: In blood, most expanded thyroid clonotypes above 0.001 frequency were also detected.

The sequenced template was RNA, covering the TCR beta CDR3 region. The workflow started with a first-round RT-PCR run with HTBI primers and then moved on to a second-round multiplex PCR. Each CDR3 protein gets one entry after TCRdb re-called the multiplex PCR reads with MiXCR. The sample carries hundreds of thousands of distinct CDR3 sequences, 20% to 25% recorded once. The table lists this clonotype with many counts. Its antigen is not identified. The authors used Ficoll-Paque density gradient centrifugation to separate PBMCs. The input was around 9 ml of fresh peripheral blood. The length of the CDR3 is 11 residues. V lost 1 base and J lost 8, with 6 bases in between. Germline V gene data show CDR1 as SGDLS and CDR2 as YYNGEE.

Sequencing input: peripheral blood. This clonotype originated in a woman aged 18-30 years with stable Graves' hyperthyroidism. Some clones in this sample may be carry-over from other donors' samples. The rearrangement joins TRBV9 to TRBJ1-2; D not certain. This CDR3 is CASSVNGGYTF. Written as DNA, the CDR3 is TGTGCCAGCAGCGTAAATGGAGGCTACACCTTC. Full variable domain (remainder filled in from reference TRBV9 and TRBJ1-2): DSGVTQTPKHLITATGQRVTLRCSPRSGDLSVYWYQQSLDQGLQFLIQYYNGEERAKGNILERFSAQQFPDLHSELNLSSLELGDSALYFCASSVNGGYTFGSGTRLTVV.